This T cell receptor beta chain was observed in a study of monozygotic twins with inflammatory bowel disease. Across eight separate reactions for each sample, cDNA was made. TCRdb reanalyzed the 5' RACE reads, giving one entry per CDR3 protein sequence and no DNA. The sample has more than 300,000 distinct CDR3 sequences. Overall study findings and caveats: Researchers reported no repertoire similarity difference between concordant and discordant twins, possibly from limited power. Twins with IBD were found to have lower TCRbeta diversity (inverse Simpson) than healthy co-twins.

Germline CDR1 is DFQATT and CDR2 is SNEGSKA (reference sequence). This CDR3 is 17 amino acids long. Blood was collected, around 2.7 ml per donor. Comments on this clonotype: What it binds is unknown.

Sequences were obtained from blood. The rearrangement uses TRBV20-1 and TRBJ2-5; the D call of TRBD2 rests on TCRdb alone, since no DNA is present to check it. The source is a human donor with ulcerative colitis or Crohn's disease, or a healthy co-twin of an affected twin (not recorded which). The CDR3 loop reads CSARALRIAGAQETQYF.